Described below is a single T cell receptor (beta chain) sequence and its context. What it binds is not known. This sample stems from a study of T cell repertoires and HLA-DP antigens. Amplification used primers for 54 TRBV and 13 TRBJ segments. Measured with immunoSEQ multiplex PCR; TCRdb has only the in-frame clones, and not every one. The table lists about 89,000 clones, about nine tenths of them singletons. This sequence was found in a man aged 50 to 60 in good health and CMV-seronegative. Sequenced material: CD4+ T cells from PBMCs.

This CDR3 is CASSLRRTEKNEKLFF. The CDR3 nucleotides are TGTGCCAGCAGCTTAAGAAGGACAGAGAAGAATGAAAAACTGTTTTTT. The chain carries TRBV7-2 and TRBJ1-4, with D maybe TRBD1 (6 bases). This CDR3 contains 16 residues. V was trimmed by 2 bases and J by 5 bases, leaving 15 bases between them. Per germline, CDR1 SGHTA and CDR2 FQGNSA.